This TCR beta chain stems from a study of blood T cells in healthy people across ages. This CDR3 is built from 15 residues. The germline V gene encodes CDR1 SNHLY and CDR2 FYNNEI. V trimming: 2 bases; J trimming: 6 bases; junction bases outside the gene matches: 2. Using a J-beta primer mix together with a sample-barcoded 5' primer, a second PCR was run for roughly 6 to 11 cycles. Each CDR3 protein is one row after TCRdb ran MiXCR on the 5' RACE reads. Seen here are just over 1 million distinct CDR3 sequences, 40% to 50% observed once, and the top ten hold approximately 17%. The receptor's source is a woman between 55 and 75 years old in good health. The gene calls are TRBV2 and TRBJ2-2, with TRBD2 matching over 11 bases. The material sequenced was blood. CDR3 amino acids: CASSETSGSAGELFF. CDR3 in DNA: TGTGCCAGCAGTGAAACTAGCGGGAGTGCCGGGGAGCTGTTTTTT.